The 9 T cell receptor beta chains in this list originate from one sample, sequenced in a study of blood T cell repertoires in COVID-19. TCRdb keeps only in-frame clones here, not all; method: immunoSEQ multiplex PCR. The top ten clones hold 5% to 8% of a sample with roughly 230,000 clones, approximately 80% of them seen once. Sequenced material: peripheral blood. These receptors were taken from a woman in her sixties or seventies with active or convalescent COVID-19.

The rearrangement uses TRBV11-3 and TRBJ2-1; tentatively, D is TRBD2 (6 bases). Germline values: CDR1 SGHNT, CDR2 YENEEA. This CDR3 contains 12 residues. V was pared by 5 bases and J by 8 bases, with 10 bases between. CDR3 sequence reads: CASSPGVDEQFF. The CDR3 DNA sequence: TGTGCCAGCAGCCCGGGGGTCGATGAGCAGTTCTTC.

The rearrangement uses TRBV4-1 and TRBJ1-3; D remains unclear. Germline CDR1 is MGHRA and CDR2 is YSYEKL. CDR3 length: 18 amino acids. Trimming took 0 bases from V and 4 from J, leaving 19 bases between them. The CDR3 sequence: CASSQEPPWALRGNTIYF. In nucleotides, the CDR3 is TGCGCCAGCAGCCAAGAACCCCCCTGGGCGCTAAGGGGAAACACCATATATTTT.

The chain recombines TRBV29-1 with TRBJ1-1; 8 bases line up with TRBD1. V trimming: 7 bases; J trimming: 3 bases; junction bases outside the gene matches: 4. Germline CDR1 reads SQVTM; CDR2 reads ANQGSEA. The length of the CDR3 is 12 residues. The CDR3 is CSARTGYTEAFF. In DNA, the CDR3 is TGCAGCGCTCGGACAGGGTACACTGAAGCTTTCTTT.

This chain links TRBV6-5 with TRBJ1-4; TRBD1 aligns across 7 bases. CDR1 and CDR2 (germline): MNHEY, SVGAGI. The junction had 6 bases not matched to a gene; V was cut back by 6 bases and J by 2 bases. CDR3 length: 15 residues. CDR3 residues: CASRPPGGTNEKLFF. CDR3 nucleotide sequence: TGTGCCAGCAGGCCCCCAGGGGGTACTAATGAAAAACTGTTTTTT.

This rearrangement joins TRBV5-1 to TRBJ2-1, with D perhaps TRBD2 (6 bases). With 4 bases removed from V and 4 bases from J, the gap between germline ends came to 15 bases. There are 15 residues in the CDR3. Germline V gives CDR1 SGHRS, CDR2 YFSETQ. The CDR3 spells CASSLGAGDYNEQFF. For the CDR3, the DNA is TGCGCCAGCAGCCTTGGAGCGGGCGATTACAATGAGCAGTTCTTC.

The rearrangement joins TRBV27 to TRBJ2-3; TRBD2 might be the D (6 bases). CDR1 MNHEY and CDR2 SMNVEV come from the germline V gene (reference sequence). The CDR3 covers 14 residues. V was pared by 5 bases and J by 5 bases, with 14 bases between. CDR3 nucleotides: TGTGCCAGCAGTCCATGGGGGGACGAAGATACGCAGTATTTT. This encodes CASSPWGDEDTQYF.

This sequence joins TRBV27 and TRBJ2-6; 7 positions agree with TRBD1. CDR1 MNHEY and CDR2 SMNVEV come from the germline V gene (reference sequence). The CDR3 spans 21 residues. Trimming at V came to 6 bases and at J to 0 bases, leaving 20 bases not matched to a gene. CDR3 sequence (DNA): TGTGCCAGCAGACATCCCCCCCGGCCGACAGGGTTACGCTCTGGGGCCAACGTCCTGACTTTC. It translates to CASRHPPRPTGLRSGANVLTF.

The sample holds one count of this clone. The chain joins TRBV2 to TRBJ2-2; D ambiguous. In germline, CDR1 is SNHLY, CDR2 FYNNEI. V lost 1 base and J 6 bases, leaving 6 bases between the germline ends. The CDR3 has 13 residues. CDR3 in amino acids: CASSEVGSGELFF. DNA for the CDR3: TGTGCCAGCAGTGAAGTGGGCTCCGGGGAGCTGTTTTTT. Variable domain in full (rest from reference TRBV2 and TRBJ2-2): EPEVTQTPSHQVTQMGQEVILRCVPISNHLYFYWYRQILGQKVEFLVSFYNNEISEKSEIFDDQFSVERPDGSNFTLKIRSTKLEDSAMYFCASSEVGSGELFFGEGSRLTVL.

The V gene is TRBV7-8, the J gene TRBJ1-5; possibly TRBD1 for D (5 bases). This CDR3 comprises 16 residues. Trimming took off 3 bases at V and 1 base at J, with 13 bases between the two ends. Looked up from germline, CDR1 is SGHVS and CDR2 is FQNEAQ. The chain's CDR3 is CASSFMRGLSNQPQHF. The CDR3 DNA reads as TGTGCCAGCAGCTTCATGAGGGGACTCAGCAATCAGCCCCAGCATTTT. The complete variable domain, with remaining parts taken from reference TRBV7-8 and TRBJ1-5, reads GAGVSQSPRYKVAKRGQDVALRCDPISGHVSLFWYQQALGQGPEFLTYFQNEAQLDKSGLPSDRFFAERPEGSVSTLKIQRTQQEDSAVYLCASSFMRGLSNQPQHFGDGTRLSIL.